One sample yielded the 30 T cell receptor beta chains listed below, sequenced in a study of radiation and T cells in renal cell carcinoma. Method: immunoSEQ multiplex PCR; TCRdb's copy keeps in-frame clones and lacks some. The sample carries 100,000 to 150,000 clones, 85% to 90% recorded once. Time point specified: blood 2 weeks post-SBRT. The treatment here: 15 Gy SBRT to primary tumor, nephrectomy 4 weeks later. Source: blood, taken from a patient whose treatment included radiotherapy and nephrectomy. The receptors shown here come from a woman aged 65 to 85 with renal cell carcinoma.

The V call is TRBV7-2, the J call TRBJ1-1, with TRBD1 matching 11 bases. CDR3 length: 15 amino acids. Trimming cost V 5 bases and J 3 bases; bases outside gene matches: 5. CDR1 and CDR2 from the germline V gene are SGHTA and FQGNSA. The chain's CDR3 is CASSADRGRYTEAFF. In DNA form, the CDR3 reads TGTGCCAGCAGCGCGGACAGGGGGCGGTACACTGAAGCTTTCTTT.

The sample holds a few counts of this clone. J is TRBJ2-7 and V is TRBV28; a possible D gene is TRBD1 (6 bases). The germline CDR1 and CDR2 sequences are MDHEN and SYDVKM. Trimming pared 3 bases from V and 0 bases from J, leaving 9 bases between. The CDR3 sequence is 14 residues long. The CDR3 DNA sequence: TGTGCCAGCAGTTTTGGACAGCTCTCCTACGAGCAGTACTTC. Encoded protein: CASSFGQLSYEQYF.

The chain carries TRBV7-2 and TRBJ1-4; tentative D call: TRBD1 (5 bases). Germline CDR1 and CDR2: SGHTA and FQGNSA. The CDR3 runs 13 residues. Trimming left V 8 bases short and J 4 bases short, with 11 bases between. The CDR3 protein is CASRDSFNEKLFF. The CDR3 DNA reads TGTGCCAGCCGTGACAGCTTTAATGAAAAACTGTTTTTT.

The chain joins TRBV5-4 to TRBJ2-3; D perhaps matches TRBD1 (6 bases). Trimming pared 4 bases from V and 0 bases from J, leaving 15 bases between. CDR3 length: 16 amino acids. In germline, CDR1 is SGHNT, CDR2 YYREEE (reference sequence). The CDR3 sequence is CASSPRTAHSTDTQYF. CDR3 in DNA: TGTGCCAGCAGCCCGAGGACAGCCCATAGCACAGATACGCAGTATTTT.

In this sample, this clone turned up once. The chain joins TRBV7-6 to TRBJ1-1; TRBD1 is a possible D gene (5 bases). The CDR3 extends over 13 amino acids. From germline, CDR1 is SGHVS and CDR2 FNYEAQ. Trimming removed 1 base from V and 10 bases from J, with 13 bases in between. The CDR3 loop reads CASSLDVAGGAFF. CDR3 in DNA: TGTGCCAGCAGCTTAGACGTAGCGGGGGGAGCTTTCTTT.

The genes are TRBV30 and TRBJ1-2, with D possibly matching TRBD1 (6 bases). The V end lost 8 bases, the J end lost 0 bases, and 10 bases lay between the germline ends. CDR1 and CDR2 (germline): GTSNPN, SVGIG (reference sequence). The CDR3 covers 12 residues. In DNA form, the CDR3 reads TGTGCCGGGGACATCTCTAACTATGGCTACACCTTC. Translating it yields CAGDISNYGYTF.

The V gene is TRBV18, the J gene TRBJ2-7, with no clear D. Trimming stripped 4 bases from V and 2 bases from J, with 6 bases between. CDR3 length: 12 residues. CDR1 is KGHSH and CDR2 is LQKENI in the germline V gene. CDR3 loop: CASSQNTYEQYF. In nucleotides, the CDR3 is TGTGCCAGCTCACAGAATACCTACGAGCAGTACTTC.

V gene TRBV7-3 combines with J gene TRBJ2-3; TRBD2 matches 11 bases. The CDR3 contains 16 residues. V shed 4 bases, J shed 4 bases, and the junction held 7 bases outside the gene matches. In germline, CDR1 is SGHTA, CDR2 FQGTGA. CDR3 bases: TGTGCCAGCAGCTCCCTGACTAGCGGGGCCCCAGATACGCAGTATTTT. Translation: CASSSLTSGAPDTQYF.

V gene TRBV15 combines with J gene TRBJ2-7; 11 nucleotides match TRBD2. In germline, CDR1 is LNHNV, CDR2 YYDKDF (reference sequence). This CDR3 comprises 14 residues. The trim removed 5 bases at V and 2 bases at J, leaving 2 bases unmatched. CDR3 DNA: TGTGCCACCAGCCGGGGACTAGCGGCCTACGAGCAGTACTTC. It translates to CATSRGLAAYEQYF. Complete variable domain (other parts from reference TRBV15 and TRBJ2-7): DAMVIQNPRYQVTQFGKPVTLSCSQTLNHNVMYWYQQKSSQAPKLLFHYYDKDFNNEADTPDNFQSRRPNTSFCFLDIRSPGLGDTAMYLCATSRGLAAYEQYFGPGTRLTVT.

The genes are TRBV27 and TRBJ2-3; D perhaps matches TRBD2 (7 bases). Trimming stripped 7 bases from V and 0 bases from J, with 20 bases between. The CDR3 extends over 17 amino acids. Germline CDR1 is MNHEY and CDR2 is SMNVEV (reference sequence). Written as DNA, the CDR3 is TGTGCCAGCAAATTGGGGGGGCATACGTCTAGCACAGATACGCAGTATTTT. Translation gives CASKLGGHTSSTDTQYF.

The gene calls are TRBV7-9 and TRBJ2-5; 13 bases are a match to TRBD2. Looked up from germline, CDR1 is SEHNR and CDR2 is FQNEAQ (reference sequence). V lost 5 bases to trimming and J lost 0 bases; unmatched junction nucleotides: 12. This CDR3 contains 19 residues. CDR3 in DNA: TGTGCCAGCAGCCCTGGGGGGACTAGCGGGGCGGGTTACCAAGAGACCCAGTACTTC. It specifies CASSPGGTSGAGYQETQYF.

This clone was detected a few times. The chain combines TRBV5-4 with TRBJ2-5; D is perhaps TRBD2 (6 bases). V was shortened by 4 bases and J by 5 bases, with 15 bases between the two germline ends. Germline V gene lookup returns CDR1 SGHNT and CDR2 YYREEE (reference sequence). The CDR3 has 14 residues. The CDR3 here is CASSPGRREETQYF. The DNA for the CDR3 is TGTGCCAGCAGCCCGGGACGCCGGGAGGAGACCCAGTACTTC.

This chain uses TRBV28 with TRBJ1-2; D possibly corresponds to TRBD1 (6 bases). The V end was cut by 5 bases, the J end by 1 base, with 17 bases between. The germline V gene has CDR1 MDHEN and CDR2 SYDVKM. The CDR3 spans 16 residues. The CDR3 DNA reads as TGTGCCAGCAGTATGATCCCCACAGGGATTAACTATGGCTACACCTTC. Its translation is CASSMIPTGINYGYTF.

The chain joins TRBV27 to TRBJ2-7; either TRBD1 or TRBD2 may supply D (5 bases each). The CDR3 spans 14 residues. Trimming removed 4 bases from V and 2 bases from J, with 12 bases in between. Per germline, CDR1 MNHEY and CDR2 SMNVEV (reference sequence). In DNA, the CDR3 is TGTGCCAGCAGTTCTTCCATGGGACCCTACGAGCAGTACTTC. It codes for CASSSSMGPYEQYF.

The chain links TRBV10-3 to TRBJ1-2, with D tentatively TRBD1 (5 bases). The germline CDR1 and CDR2 sequences are ENHRY and SYGVKD. The CDR3 runs to 14 residues. Trimming removed 0 bases from V and 3 bases from J, with 8 bases in between. CDR3 coding DNA: TGTGCCATCAGTGAGTCGACCAGGGACTATGGCTACACCTTC. Encoded protein: CAISESTRDYGYTF.

V gene TRBV5-1 combines with J gene TRBJ1-2, with 9 bases lining up with TRBD1. With 4 bases clipped from V and 7 bases from J, the junction kept 8 bases outside the gene matches. Germline lookup yields CDR1 SGHRS and CDR2 YFSETQ. The CDR3 runs to 14 residues. CDR3 loop: CASSPGQGRFGYTF. CDR3 bases: TGCGCCAGCAGCCCGGGACAGGGCAGGTTTGGCTACACCTTC.

The J gene is TRBJ2-7, the V gene TRBV27; the D gene is possibly TRBD1 (6 bases). The CDR3 runs 12 residues. With 3 bases removed from V and 6 bases from J, the gap between germline ends came to 9 bases. The germline gives CDR1 MNHEY, CDR2 SMNVEV (reference sequence). The CDR3 region is CASSLAGAEQYF. The CDR3 DNA reads as TGTGCCAGCAGTTTGGCAGGGGCCGAGCAGTACTTC.

V gene TRBV4-2 combines with J gene TRBJ1-2; D not certain. Trimming left V 0 bases short and J 0 bases short, with 5 bases between. CDR1 and CDR2 (germline): LGHNA, YNFKEQ. There are 14 residues in the CDR3. The CDR3 loop is CASSQDLTNYGYTF. For the CDR3, the DNA is TGTGCCAGCAGCCAAGATTTGACTAACTATGGCTACACCTTC.

The chain couples TRBV7-8 to TRBJ2-3; D not resolved. Germline V CDR1 and CDR2: SGHVS, FQNEAQ. V was clipped by 5 bases and J by 8 bases, with 14 bases between them. The CDR3 is 13 amino acids. The CDR3 reads CASSPLALPTQYF. The CDR3 nucleotides read TGTGCCAGCAGCCCCTTAGCCCTTCCTACGCAGTATTTT.

The chain has TRBV7-2 and TRBJ2-1; D may be TRBD1 (6 bases). In germline, CDR1 is SGHTA, CDR2 FQGNSA. V was trimmed by 0 bases and J by 4 bases, leaving 13 bases between them. This CDR3 region has 16 residues. The CDR3 nucleotides are TGTGCCAGCAGCTTAGCGCGTGGGGGCTGGTACAATGAGCAGTTCTTC. This gives the protein CASSLARGGWYNEQFF.

The rearrangement joins TRBV6-5 to TRBJ1-1, with a weak D call TRBD1 (6 bases). Looked up from germline, CDR1 is MNHEY and CDR2 is SVGAGI. Between the trimmed V and J ends, which lost 7 bases and 5 bases, there was a span of 17 bases. The CDR3 contains 14 residues. The CDR3 DNA sequence: TGTGCCAGCAATAGACAGGCGGGCGGGACTGAAGCTTTCTTT. Translation: CASNRQAGGTEAFF.

This rearrangement joins TRBV27 to TRBJ2-7; D gene uncertain. Trimming stripped 6 bases from V and 0 bases from J, with 9 bases between. The CDR3 extends over 13 amino acids. Germline CDR1 MNHEY, CDR2 SMNVEV (reference sequence). CDR3 DNA sequence: TGTGCCAGCAGCTGGGCTGTCTCCTACGAGCAGTACTTC. It specifies CASSWAVSYEQYF.

The rearrangement links TRBV9 to TRBJ1-6; 7 bases fit TRBD1. Germline trimming cut 5 bases from V and 4 bases from J; bases unmatched to any gene: 15. Germline loops: CDR1 SGDLS, CDR2 YYNGEE. This CDR3 region has 18 residues. In DNA form, the CDR3 reads TGTGCCAGCAGGGAGGGACAGCGATCCCTACCTTATAATTCACCCCTCCACTTT. Translated, it gives CASREGQRSLPYNSPLHF.

The genes are TRBV9 and TRBJ1-1; no definite D call. Per germline, CDR1 SGDLS and CDR2 YYNGEE. Trimming stripped 4 bases from V and 0 bases from J, with 16 bases between. CDR3 length: 16 amino acids. CDR3 residues: CASSPRVSQLNTEAFF. DNA for the CDR3: TGTGCCAGCAGCCCTCGCGTAAGTCAATTGAACACTGAAGCTTTCTTT.

The chain is built from TRBV25-1 and TRBJ2-3; 10 bases match TRBD1. The CDR3 has 17 amino acids. Germline CDR1 MGHDK, CDR2 SYGVNS. V lost 3 bases and J lost 1; bases outside the gene matches: 7. CDR3 in DNA: TGTGCCAGCAGTGAGACAGGGGGCGGGTCGGGCACAGATACGCAGTATTTT. Translated, it gives CASSETGGGSGTDTQYF.

There are a few counts of this clone. This chain connects TRBV19 to TRBJ1-1, with a weak D call TRBD1 (5 bases). V was pared by 11 bases and J by 8 bases, with 15 bases between. The CDR3 contains 11 residues. The germline gives CDR1 LNHDA, CDR2 SQIVND (reference sequence). CDR3 region: CASLRWGEAFF. The CDR3 DNA reads TGTGCCTCTCTCCGGTGGGGGGAAGCTTTCTTT.

The genes are TRBV5-6 and TRBJ1-1, with TRBD1 as a possible D gene (5 bases). Trimming removed 4 bases at V and 8 bases at J, with 12 bases between. The length of the CDR3 is 12 residues. Germline V gene sequence: CDR1 SGHDT, CDR2 YYEEEE. CDR3 sequence: CASSQMRGEAFF. Written as DNA, the CDR3 is TGTGCCAGCAGCCAAATGAGGGGAGAAGCTTTCTTT.

The V gene is TRBV9, the J gene TRBJ1-5; D not certain. The CDR3 runs 15 residues. V lost 1 base and J lost 4, with 12 bases in between. From germline, CDR1 is SGDLS and CDR2 YYNGEE. The chain's CDR3 is CASSVSPNGNQPQHF. The CDR3 DNA reads TGTGCCAGCAGCGTATCCCCCAATGGGAATCAGCCCCAGCATTTT.

This chain joins TRBV2 and TRBJ2-4; maybe TRBD2 (5 bases). This CDR3 region has 16 residues. V was trimmed by 3 bases and J by 0 bases, leaving 12 bases between them. Germline CDR1 reads SNHLY; CDR2 reads FYNNEI. CDR3 protein: CASSEFAGLAKNIQYF. CDR3 DNA: TGTGCCAGCAGTGAGTTCGCGGGCCTAGCCAAAAACATTCAGTACTTC.

The rearrangement uses TRBV19 and TRBJ2-2; D possibly uses TRBD1 or TRBD2 (6 bases each). The germline V gene has CDR1 LNHDA and CDR2 SQIVND (reference sequence). Trimming shortened V by 0 bases and J by 7 bases, and 12 bases separated the two germline ends. The CDR3 is made up of 15 amino acids. The CDR3 is CASSIDRLGGGELFF. DNA for the CDR3: TGTGCCAGTAGTATAGATCGACTAGGGGGCGGGGAGCTGTTTTTT.